Listed below are T cell receptor beta chains from one sample, sequenced in a study of blood T cell repertoires in COVID-19. TCRdb's table, derived via immunoSEQ multiplex PCR, lists solely in-frame clones and lacks some. The table shows 90,000 to 120,000 clones, with approximately 89% occurring only once. Sequencing was done on a sample of peripheral blood. The receptors derive from a man aged 60 to 69 with acute or convalescent COVID-19. Each CDR3 is given with its conserved first and last residue. A D gene is named only where the DNA matches it firmly. Some rows mark clone size as missing; the rest say once, few, many or name a class of expanded clone.

d_call	v_call	clone_size	j_call	cdr3_nt	cdr3_aa
.	TRBV5-1	.	TRBJ2-3	TGCGCCAGCAGCTTGGAGGACACAAGCACAGATACGCAGTATTTT	CASSLEDTSTDTQYF
.	TRBV5-4	once	TRBJ2-1	TGTGCCAGCAGCTTACCCGGGAGAAAGGCCTACAATGAGCAGTTCTTC	CASSLPGRKAYNEQFF
.	TRBV6-6	.	TRBJ1-5	TGTGCCAGCAGTCACACGCTAATCAGGGGCCTTAGCAATCAGCCCCAGCATTTT	CASSHTLIRGLSNQPQHF
TRBD1	TRBV25-1	.	TRBJ2-1	TGTGCCAGCAGTGACCGGACAGGGGTCGCGGCAAACAATGAGCAGTTCTTC	CASSDRTGVAANNEQFF
.	TRBV5-1	.	TRBJ1-1	TGCGCCAGCAGTTTGTCAGGAGGTCAGGAATACACTGAAGCTTTCTTT	CASSLSGGQEYTEAFF
TRBD2	TRBV28	.	TRBJ2-1	TGTGCCAGCAGTTTAACTAGCGGGAGGGATTACAATGAGCAGTTCTTC	CASSLTSGRDYNEQFF
.	TRBV5-1	few	TRBJ2-1	TGCGCCAGCAGGCGCGGCAGCTCCTACAATGAGCAGTTCTTC	CASRRGSSYNEQFF
TRBD1	TRBV9	.	TRBJ1-1	TGTGCCAGCAGCGTTGGGACAGGGGGCTTTGAAGCTTTCTTT	CASSVGTGGFEAFF
.	TRBV10-3	.	TRBJ2-1	TGTGCCATCAGTGAACAGGTAGGCGATGAGCAGTTCTTC	CAISEQVGDEQFF
.	TRBV5-5	.	TRBJ2-1	TGTGCCAGCAGCCTACTCGACGCAGGCGACCAGTTCTTC	CASSLLDAGDQFF
.	TRBV2	.	TRBJ1-1	TGTGCCAGCAGTGAAGCATGGGCAGGGGAGAGGGCTGAAGCTTTCTTT	CASSEAWAGERAEAFF
TRBD1	TRBV4-2	.	TRBJ1-2	TGTGCCAGCAGCCTTCCTAGAGACAGGGAAGACTATGGCTACACCTTC	CASSLPRDREDYGYTF
.	TRBV7-2	few	TRBJ2-2	TGTGCCAGCAGCCAACTCGTCCTTAACACCGGGGAGCTGTTTTTT	CASSQLVLNTGELFF
TRBD1	TRBV24-1	.	TRBJ1-1	TGTGCCACCAGTGATTCAAACAGGGGGCAAACTGAAGCTTTCTTT	CATSDSNRGQTEAFF
.	TRBV5-5	.	TRBJ2-5	TGTGCCAGCAGCGAGGACAGCACCCAAGAGACCCAGTACTTC	CASSEDSTQETQYF
TRBD1	TRBV28	.	TRBJ2-3	TGTGCCAGCAGTCCACAGACAGGGCCAGATACGCAGTATTTT	CASSPQTGPDTQYF
.	TRBV5-1	.	TRBJ2-2	TGCGCCAGCAGCTTGGAATTTGGAGACACCGGGGAGCTGTTTTTT	CASSLEFGDTGELFF
TRBD2	TRBV5-1	.	TRBJ2-5	TGCGCCAGCAGCTTGGAACTAGCGGGAAGAGGAGAGACCCAGTACTTC	CASSLELAGRGETQYF
TRBD2	TRBV11-2	once	TRBJ2-7	TGTGCCAGCAGCTTATCGGCGGGAGGGTCCGTCGAGCAGTACTTC	CASSLSAGGSVEQYF
TRBD1	TRBV3-1/TRBV3-2	.	TRBJ2-7	TGTGCCAGCAGTCGAACCCCCGGGACAGGGAGCTCCTACGAGCAGTACTTC	CASSRTPGTGSSYEQYF
TRBD2	TRBV6-1	.	TRBJ2-1	TGTGCCAGCAGTGAAGGCCTGGGACTAGCGGGAGGTAACAATGAGCAGTTCTTC	CASSEGLGLAGGNNEQFF
.	TRBV21-1	.	TRBJ2-1	TGTGCCAGCAGCAAAACAGCCCTACGCTCCTACAATGAGCAGTTCTTC	CASSKTALRSYNEQFF
.	TRBV6-6	.	TRBJ1-1	TGTGCCAGCAGTTACTCCGGTAGTTGGACTGAAGCTTTCTTT	CASSYSGSWTEAFF
TRBD1	TRBV28	.	TRBJ1-5	TGTGCCAGCAGTTCGGGGACAGGGGATCATTCGGGTCAGCCCCAGCATTTT	CASSSGTGDHSGQPQHF
TRBD1	TRBV28	.	TRBJ2-7	TGTGCCAGCAGTGCCCGACAGGGGGCCCACGAGCAGTACTTC	CASSARQGAHEQYF
.	TRBV7-8	.	TRBJ2-5	TGTGCCAGCAGCTCGGGACACCGAGAGACCCAGTACTTC	CASSSGHRETQYF
.	TRBV5-1	.	TRBJ2-1	TGCGCCAGCAGCCCTCATACAGGGTCGGTTAACTCCCATGAGCAGTTCTTC	CASSPHTGSVNSHEQFF
TRBD2	TRBV7-9	.	TRBJ2-2	TGTGCCAGCAGACCACCGGGACTAGCGGAAACGAACACCGGGGAGCTGTTTTTT	CASRPPGLAETNTGELFF
TRBD2	TRBV30	.	TRBJ2-7	TGTGCCTGGACAAGGACTAGCGGGAGGCCTTCCCTCTCCTACGAGCAGTACTTC	CAWTRTSGRPSLSYEQYF
.	TRBV24-1	.	TRBJ2-7	TGTGCCACCAGTGACCCTCAAGACCCGGGGGACGAGCAGTACTTC	CATSDPQDPGDEQYF
TRBD1	TRBV5-1	.	TRBJ2-7	TGCGCCAGCAGCGTAGACAGGGGGGGTTACTACGAGCAGTACTTC	CASSVDRGGYYEQYF
.	TRBV7-2	.	TRBJ2-2	TGTGCCAGCAGCTTACTTTCCGCGAACACCGGGGAGCTGTTTTTT	CASSLLSANTGELFF
.	TRBV28	.	TRBJ2-7	TGTGCCAGCACGCCGGGGGAAAGCTACGAGCAGTACTTC	CASTPGESYEQYF
TRBD2	TRBV5-1	.	TRBJ2-3	TGCGCCAGCAGCACCTCCGGGACTAGCGGGAGCGCAGATACGCAGTATTTT	CASSTSGTSGSADTQYF
.	TRBV30	few	TRBJ1-3	TGTGCCTGGAGTGTGACGTCGGGTGGAAACACCATATATTTT	CAWSVTSGGNTIYF
.	TRBV18	.	TRBJ1-2	TGTGCCAGCTCATCAACCCGGGACACCATTAACTATGGCTACACCTTC	CASSSTRDTINYGYTF
TRBD1	TRBV11-3	once	TRBJ1-1	TGTGCCAGCACCTTAGATTTGGTTGGCAGGGGGCACACTGAAGCTTTCTTT	CASTLDLVGRGHTEAFF
TRBD1	TRBV28	.	TRBJ2-7	TGTGCCAGCAGTTCGAGTGCGACAGGGGGTAGCTACGAGCAGTACTTC	CASSSSATGGSYEQYF
.	TRBV28	.	TRBJ2-3	TGTGCCAGCAGATCGGGCGGGACGGACTTATTGTCGCAGTATTTT	CASRSGGTDLLSQYF
TRBD2	TRBV27	.	TRBJ2-7	TGTGCCAGCAGTTTATCCCGGGGGGGGGTCCAAACCTACGAGCAGTACTTC	CASSLSRGGVQTYEQYF
TRBD1	TRBV29-1	.	TRBJ2-6	TGCAGCGTTGCGGATTCCGGGACAGCTGGGGCCAACGTCCTGACTTTC	CSVADSGTAGANVLTF
TRBD2	TRBV7-9	.	TRBJ2-5	TGTGCCAGCAGCTCCCAGACTAGCGGGAGCCAAGAGACCCAGTACTTC	CASSSQTSGSQETQYF
TRBD1	TRBV7-9	.	TRBJ1-2	TGTGCCAGCAGCCCCAGACAGGGGGCTTCTAGTAGCTACACCTTC	CASSPRQGASSSYTF
.	TRBV7-9	.	TRBJ1-2	TGTGCCAGCAGCTTGGGGCAGTCCAATGGCTACACCTTC	CASSLGQSNGYTF
TRBD1	TRBV19	.	TRBJ1-1	TGTGCCACCTCGGCGGGGACAGGGGGCGCAAACACTGAAGCTTTCTTT	CATSAGTGGANTEAFF
.	TRBV29-1	once	TRBJ1-1	TGCAGCGTTAGCGGGGTGGGCACTGAAGCTTTCTTT	CSVSGVGTEAFF
.	TRBV19	.	TRBJ1-1	TGTGCCAGTAGTATAGCAGGGTTGGGCACTGAAGCTTTCTTT	CASSIAGLGTEAFF
.	TRBV18	few	TRBJ1-3	TGTGCCAGCTCAAAGACAGGTGGTGGAAACACCATATATTTT	CASSKTGGGNTIYF
TRBD1	TRBV19	.	TRBJ1-3	TGTGCCAGTAGTGGGACAGGTCGGAACACCATATATTTT	CASSGTGRNTIYF
TRBD2	TRBV5-1	.	TRBJ2-7	TGCGCCAGCAGCCCGGGACTAGCGGGAGGAATGTACGAGCAGTACTTC	CASSPGLAGGMYEQYF
TRBD2	TRBV24-1	.	TRBJ2-1	TGTGCCACCAGTGATTCCCAGGCCGCGCGGGGGTTCAACAATGAGCAGTTCTTC	CATSDSQAARGFNNEQFF
.	TRBV24-1	.	TRBJ1-2	TGTGCCACCAGTGGGGGGGACGGAAGCTATGGCTACACCTTC	CATSGGDGSYGYTF
.	TRBV5-4	.	TRBJ2-2	TGTGCCAGCAGTAACCAGCGCGCGAACACCGGGGAGCTGTTTTTT	CASSNQRANTGELFF
.	TRBV5-1	.	TRBJ1-1	TGCGCCAGCAGCACAGGCCCTCTTCCGAACACTGAAGCTTTCTTT	CASSTGPLPNTEAFF
.	TRBV29-1	once	TRBJ1-1	TGCAGCGTTGAAGATCAGGGGAACACTGAAGCTTTCTTT	CSVEDQGNTEAFF
TRBD2	TRBV30	.	TRBJ2-3	TGTGCCTGGAGCCGAGCGGGGAGCACAGATACGCAGTATTTT	CAWSRAGSTDTQYF
TRBD1	TRBV4-2	.	TRBJ1-4	TGTGCCAGCAGCCTCGGGACAGGGGAGGGGAAACTGTTTTTT	CASSLGTGEGKLFF
TRBD1	TRBV7-9	few	TRBJ2-7	TGTGCCAGCAGCACCACGACAGGGGGAAGCTACGAGCAGTACTTC	CASSTTTGGSYEQYF
TRBD2	TRBV5-1	.	TRBJ2-1	TGCGCCAGCAGCTCACCGGGACTAGCGGGAGATAATGAGCAGTTCTTC	CASSSPGLAGDNEQFF
TRBD2	TRBV19	.	TRBJ2-3	TGTGCCGTAGGACTAGCAGGGTATACGCAGTATTTT	CAVGLAGYTQYF